This TCR beta chain derives from a study of blood T cell repertoires in COVID-19. The wider study: There were acute and convalescent COVID-19 samples, and they came from the United States, Italy and Spain. Sources were T cells, B-cell-depleted T cells, or PBMCs; the material itself was cDNA or gDNA.

Methods used by the authors: Estimates of nucleated cell counts were drawn from the amplification of reference gene primers. Some clones are missing from TCRdb's copy, which holds only in-frame ones; the method was immunoSEQ multiplex PCR. D and trimming come from the DNA, and the V and J calls and clone size come from that table. There are about 130,000 clones in the sample; approximately 74% occur only once, and less than 6.5% lies in the top ten. This receptor was obtained from a man in his 60s with acute or convalescent COVID-19. Source material: peripheral blood.

The CDR3 DNA sequence: TGTGCCAGCAGCTCACTGGGGGGGCATCAGCCCCAGCATTTT. It codes for CASSSLGGHQPQHF. The genes are TRBV5-6 and TRBJ1-5; D is possibly TRBD1 (6 bases). Germline V gene sequence: CDR1 SGHDT, CDR2 YYEEEE. V lost 3 bases, J lost 5 bases, and 12 bases lay in between. This CDR3 has 14 amino acids. The variable domain in full, with the rest retrieved from reference TRBV5-6 and TRBJ1-5, is DAGVTQSPTHLIKTRGQQVTLRCSPKSGHDTVSWYQQALGQGPQFIFQYYEEEERQRGNFPDRFSGHQFPNYSSELNVNALLLGDSALYLCASSSLGGHQPQHFGDGTRLSIL.